This T cell receptor beta chain comes out of a study of shared clonotypes between healthy human individuals. Study context: Three plates were used per donor for CD4 naive, three for CD4 memory, two for CD8 naive and one for CD8 memory. General study results and limits: On the whole, naive subsets had larger estimated richness than memory subsets had. Shared across several donors were roughly 4.7% of the naive CD4 clonotypes.

At a deep level, the assay was run. This table comes from immunoSEQ multiplex PCR, and its TCRdb copy is limited to in-frame clones, with some not included. The sample lists fewer than 800,000 clones, roughly nine tenths occurring once. The V gene lost 3 bases and the J gene lost 5 bases, with 14 bases spanning the gap. Germline CDR1 and CDR2: LNHDA and SQIVND (reference sequence). The CDR3 totals 15 residues. Details on this clone: What it binds is unknown.

Naive CD8 cells lacked CD45RO, underwent positive selection for CCR7 and left out terminally differentiated effector memory CD45RA+ cells. The specimen sequenced was naive CD8+ T cells sorted from blood. The origin of this receptor is a man aged 30 to 39 in good health. The chain carries TRBV19 and TRBJ2-1; D is possibly TRBD2 (6 bases). The CDR3 loop is CASSMWLATDNEQFF. CDR3 coding DNA: TGTGCCAGTAGTATGTGGCTAGCGACTGACAATGAGCAGTTCTTC.